This entry concerns a single T cell receptor (beta chain). Libraries were prepared by immunoSEQ multiplex PCR; TCRdb keeps only in-frame clonotypes and omits some of them. The repertoire holds just under 550,000 clones, roughly 74% seen once, with roughly 0.013% in the top ten. The data derive from a study of shared T cell receptors in the human thymus. V lost 2 bases to trimming and J lost 0 bases; unmatched junction nucleotides: 5. The CDR3 contains 15 residues. CDR1 is GTSNPN and CDR2 is SVGIG in the germline V gene (reference sequence). The same data also contributed to another study, on human thymus T cells. Per that paper: Corrective heart surgery yielded resections, and these provided the thymus tissue.

The TCR was taken from a boy less than two years old with a congenital heart defect. The sequencing input was thymocytes. The chain is built from TRBV30 and TRBJ2-3; 7 positions agree with TRBD2. The CDR3 here is CAWSRSSGSTDTQYF. DNA for the CDR3: TGTGCCTGGAGTCGGTCTAGCGGTAGCACAGATACGCAGTATTTT.